This TCR beta chain came from a study of T-cell memory formation after mild COVID-19. Whole-study context: TCR clustering was largely donor specific.

Study-wide results and caveats: Pre-infection memory showed some responding clones, and this suggested that cross-reactive memory joined.

Employing constant-segment primers, 5'RACE generated TCR alpha and TCR beta cDNA libraries bearing sample barcodes and UMIs. TCRdb re-called the 5' RACE reads through MiXCR, storing one row per CDR3 protein. The sample consists of around 340,000 distinct CDR3 sequences, 10% to 15% of them appearing once. CDR3 length: 16 amino acids. CDR1 LNHDA and CDR2 SQIVND come from the germline V gene (reference sequence). V shed 7 bases, J shed 8 bases, and the junction held 17 bases outside the gene matches. Concerning this clonotype itself: Its antigen is currently unknown.

This clonotype was sampled from a man aged 18 to 29 who had mild COVID-19 (a few samples of this study predate the infection). Cell type and time point are not known. The specimen was PBMCs or a T cell subset sorted from them (not recorded which). The rearrangement joins TRBV19 to TRBJ2-1, with 7 bases that match TRBD2. The CDR3 sequence is CASTQPGSGPSDEQFF. As DNA, the CDR3 is TGTGCCAGTACCCAACCGGGTAGCGGGCCTAGTGATGAGCAGTTCTTC.